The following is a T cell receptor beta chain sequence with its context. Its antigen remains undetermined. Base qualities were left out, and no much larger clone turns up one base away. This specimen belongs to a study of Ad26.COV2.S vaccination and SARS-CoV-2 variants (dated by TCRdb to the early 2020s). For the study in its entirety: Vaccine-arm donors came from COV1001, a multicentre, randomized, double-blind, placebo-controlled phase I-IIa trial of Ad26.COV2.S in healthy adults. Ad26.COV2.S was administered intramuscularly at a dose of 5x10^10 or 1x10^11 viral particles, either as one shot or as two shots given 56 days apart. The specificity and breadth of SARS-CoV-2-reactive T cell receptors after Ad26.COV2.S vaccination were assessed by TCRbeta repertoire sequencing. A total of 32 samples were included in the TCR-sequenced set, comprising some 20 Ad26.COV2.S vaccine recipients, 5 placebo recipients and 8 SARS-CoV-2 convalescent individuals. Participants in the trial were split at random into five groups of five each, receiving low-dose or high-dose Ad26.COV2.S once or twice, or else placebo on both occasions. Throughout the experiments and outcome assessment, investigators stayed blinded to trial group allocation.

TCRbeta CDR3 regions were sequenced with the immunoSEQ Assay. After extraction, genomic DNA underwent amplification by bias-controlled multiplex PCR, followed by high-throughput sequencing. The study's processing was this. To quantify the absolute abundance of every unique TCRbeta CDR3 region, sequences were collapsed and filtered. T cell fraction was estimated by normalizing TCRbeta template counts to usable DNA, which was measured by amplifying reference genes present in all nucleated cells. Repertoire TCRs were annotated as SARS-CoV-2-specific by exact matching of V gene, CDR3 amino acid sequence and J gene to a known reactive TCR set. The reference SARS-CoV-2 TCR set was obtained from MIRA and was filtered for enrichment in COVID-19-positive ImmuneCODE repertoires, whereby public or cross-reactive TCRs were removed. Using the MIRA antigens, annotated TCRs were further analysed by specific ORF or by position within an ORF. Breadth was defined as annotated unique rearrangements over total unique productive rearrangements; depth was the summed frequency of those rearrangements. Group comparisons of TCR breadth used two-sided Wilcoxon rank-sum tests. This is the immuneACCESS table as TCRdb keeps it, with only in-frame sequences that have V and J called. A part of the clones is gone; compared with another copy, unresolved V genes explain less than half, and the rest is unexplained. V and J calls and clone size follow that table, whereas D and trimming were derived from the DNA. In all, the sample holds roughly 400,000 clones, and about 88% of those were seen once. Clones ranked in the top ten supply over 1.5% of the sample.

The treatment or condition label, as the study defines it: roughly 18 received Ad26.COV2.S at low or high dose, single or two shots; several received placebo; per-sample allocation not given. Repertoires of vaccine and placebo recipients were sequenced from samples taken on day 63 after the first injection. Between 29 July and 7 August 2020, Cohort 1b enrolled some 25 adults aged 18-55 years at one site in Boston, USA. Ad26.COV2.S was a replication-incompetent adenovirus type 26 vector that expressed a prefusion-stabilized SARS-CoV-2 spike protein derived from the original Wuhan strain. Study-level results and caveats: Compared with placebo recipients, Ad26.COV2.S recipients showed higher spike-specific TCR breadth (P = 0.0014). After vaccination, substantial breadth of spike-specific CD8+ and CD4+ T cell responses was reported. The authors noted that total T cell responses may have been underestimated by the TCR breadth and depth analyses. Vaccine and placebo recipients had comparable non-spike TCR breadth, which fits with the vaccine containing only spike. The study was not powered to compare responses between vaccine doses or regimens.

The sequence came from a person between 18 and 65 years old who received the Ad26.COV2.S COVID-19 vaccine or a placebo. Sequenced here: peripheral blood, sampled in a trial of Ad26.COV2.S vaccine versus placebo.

Here the CDR3 is given as CASSLMGQGASYEQYF. In nucleotides, the sequence is TGTGCCAGCAGCTTAATGGGACAGGGGGCCTCCTACGAGCAGTACTTC. The rearrangement combines TRBV7-2 with TRBJ2-5; 12 junctional bases match TRBD1. The J call may be incorrect, as the DNA end agrees better with TRBJ2-7. The CDR3 contains 16 residues, cysteine and phenylalanine counted. Of all the DNA, just the CDR3 is kept, 48 bases in frame from base 1. Per the germline V gene, SGHTA is the CDR1 and FQGNSA is the CDR2.